A selection of T cell receptor beta chains follows, all from one sample in a study of beta chain features in type 1 diabetes. This table comes from immunoSEQ multiplex PCR, and its TCRdb copy is limited to in-frame clones, with some not included. The sample has about 290,000 clones, under 8.5% seen once; the top ten hold 0.9% to 1.2%. The sequenced material came from central memory CD4+ T cells from blood. The receptor set was obtained from a woman in her late teens or twenties in good health. The CDR3 runs from the conserved cysteine through the conserved F or W. A D gene is named only where the DNA matches it firmly. The size entry is marked missing in some rows and otherwise reads once, few, many or a size class.

d_gene: TRBD2
v_gene: TRBV5-1
j_gene: TRBJ2-2
abundance: once
CDR3aa: CASSLGLALYTGELFF
CDR3nt: TGCGCCAGCAGCCTGGGACTAGCCCTTTACACCGGGGAGCTGTTTTTT

d_gene: NA
v_gene: TRBV6-1
j_gene: TRBJ2-3
abundance: few
CDR3aa: CASRLGVGTDTQYF
CDR3nt: TGTGCCAGCCGACTAGGGGTGGGCACAGATACGCAGTATTTT

d_gene: TRBD1
v_gene: TRBV5-1
j_gene: TRBJ2-5
abundance: few
CDR3aa: CASSLGTGGETQYF
CDR3nt: TGCGCCAGCAGCTTGGGGACAGGGGGAGAGACCCAGTACTTC

d_gene: TRBD1
v_gene: TRBV6-6
j_gene: TRBJ1-2
abundance: few
CDR3aa: CASHVNDGTDYGYTF
CDR3nt: TGTGCCAGCCACGTAAATGATGGGACAGACTATGGCTACACCTTC

d_gene: NA
v_gene: TRBV6-4
j_gene: TRBJ2-2
abundance: NA
CDR3aa: CASRRTATGELFF
CDR3nt: TGTGCCAGCCGGAGGACGGCCACCGGGGAGCTGTTTTTT

d_gene: NA
v_gene: TRBV19
j_gene: TRBJ1-1
abundance: few
CDR3aa: CASSILAVMNTEAFF
CDR3nt: TGTGCCAGTAGTATTTTGGCAGTCATGAACACTGAAGCTTTCTTT

d_gene: TRBD1
v_gene: TRBV7-2
j_gene: TRBJ1-5
abundance: NA
CDR3aa: CASSKDRGDQPQHF
CDR3nt: TGTGCCAGCAGCAAAGACAGGGGCGATCAGCCCCAGCATTTT

d_gene: NA
v_gene: TRBV19
j_gene: TRBJ2-2
abundance: many
CDR3aa: CASSGFGVTGELFF
CDR3nt: TGTGCCAGTAGCGGTTTCGGGGTGACCGGGGAGCTGTTTTTT

d_gene: NA
v_gene: TRBV7-9
j_gene: TRBJ1-4
abundance: few
CDR3aa: CASSLRGATNEKLFF
CDR3nt: TGTGCCAGCAGCTTGCGGGGGGCAACTAATGAAAAACTGTTTTTT

d_gene: NA
v_gene: TRBV1
j_gene: TRBJ2-3
abundance: few
CDR3aa: CTSSQDKLETDTQYF
CDR3nt: TGCACCAGCAGCCAAGATAAACTAGAGACAGATACGCAGTATTTT

d_gene: NA
v_gene: TRBV11-1
j_gene: TRBJ1-1
abundance: NA
CDR3aa: CASRGGYGWNTEAFF
CDR3nt: TGTGCCAGCAGGGGGGGATATGGTTGGAATACTGAAGCTTTCTTT

d_gene: NA
v_gene: TRBV7-9
j_gene: TRBJ1-4
abundance: NA
CDR3aa: CAGAVNEKLFF
CDR3nt: TGTGCCGGGGCGGTTAATGAAAAACTGTTTTTT

d_gene: NA
v_gene: TRBV7-2
j_gene: TRBJ2-7
abundance: few
CDR3aa: CASSLASTTAYEQYF
CDR3nt: TGTGCCAGCAGCTTAGCCTCTACTACGGCCTACGAGCAGTACTTC

d_gene: NA
v_gene: TRBV18
j_gene: TRBJ1-1
abundance: few
CDR3aa: CASSPNGGNTEAFF
CDR3nt: TGTGCCAGCTCACCGAATGGGGGAAACACTGAAGCTTTCTTT

d_gene: NA
v_gene: TRBV7-3
j_gene: TRBJ1-4
abundance: NA
CDR3aa: CASSPQLGASNEKLFF
CDR3nt: TGTGCCAGCAGCCCCCAACTGGGCGCGTCTAATGAAAAACTGTTTTTT

d_gene: TRBD2
v_gene: TRBV5-1
j_gene: TRBJ2-5
abundance: few
CDR3aa: CASTPSGALQETQYF
CDR3nt: TGCGCCAGCACCCCTAGCGGGGCCCTTCAAGAGACCCAGTACTTC

d_gene: NA
v_gene: TRBV5-1
j_gene: TRBJ2-6
abundance: few
CDR3aa: CASMHGGSGANVLTF
CDR3nt: TGCGCCAGCATGCACGGGGGCTCTGGGGCCAACGTCCTGACTTTC

d_gene: NA
v_gene: TRBV2
j_gene: TRBJ2-7
abundance: few
CDR3aa: CASSEQGDLYEQYF
CDR3nt: TGTGCCAGCAGTGAACAGGGCGACCTTTACGAGCAGTACTTC

d_gene: NA
v_gene: TRBV27
j_gene: TRBJ2-4
abundance: NA
CDR3aa: CASAYGRAVNIQYF
CDR3nt: TGTGCCAGCGCATACGGCAGGGCCGTGAACATTCAGTACTTC

d_gene: TRBD1
v_gene: TRBV7-8
j_gene: TRBJ1-4
abundance: few
CDR3aa: CASSSRGGAEKLFF
CDR3nt: TGTGCCAGCAGCTCCAGGGGGGGTGCTGAAAAACTGTTTTTT

d_gene: TRBD1
v_gene: TRBV29-1
j_gene: TRBJ1-2
abundance: few
CDR3aa: CSGSQTGDGYTF
CDR3nt: TGCAGCGGTTCCCAGACAGGGGATGGCTACACCTTC

d_gene: NA
v_gene: TRBV2
j_gene: TRBJ2-6
abundance: many
CDR3aa: CASSDPVAGANVLTF
CDR3nt: TGTGCCAGCAGTGATCCCGTTGCTGGGGCCAACGTCCTGACTTTC

d_gene: TRBD1
v_gene: TRBV29-1
j_gene: TRBJ2-3
abundance: NA
CDR3aa: CSVRTGGTDTQYF
CDR3nt: TGCAGCGTTCGGACAGGGGGCACAGATACGCAGTATTTT

d_gene: NA
v_gene: TRBV7-2
j_gene: TRBJ2-1
abundance: few
CDR3aa: CASSRGQGTYNEQFF
CDR3nt: TGTGCCAGCAGCCGTGGTCAGGGAACCTACAATGAGCAGTTCTTC

d_gene: NA
v_gene: TRBV7-9
j_gene: TRBJ2-3
abundance: many
CDR3aa: CASSRDSTDTQYF
CDR3nt: TGTGCCAGCAGCCGGGACAGCACAGATACGCAGTATTTT

d_gene: TRBD1
v_gene: TRBV7-8
j_gene: TRBJ1-5
abundance: NA
CDR3aa: CASSSGQGAEPQHF
CDR3nt: TGTGCCAGCAGCTCAGGACAGGGGGCCGAACCCCAGCATTTT

d_gene: NA
v_gene: TRBV4-3
j_gene: TRBJ2-3
abundance: NA
CDR3aa: CASSQDYKPGHSTDTQYF
CDR3nt: TGCGCCAGCAGCCAAGATTACAAACCGGGGCATAGCACAGATACGCAGTATTTT

d_gene: NA
v_gene: TRBV4-1
j_gene: TRBJ2-1
abundance: NA
CDR3aa: CASSRDPLSNEQFF
CDR3nt: TGCGCCAGCAGCCGCGACCCGTTAAGTAATGAGCAGTTCTTC